These T cell receptor beta chains were read from a single sample in a study of shared clonotypes between healthy human individuals. The repertoire was sequenced with immunoSEQ multiplex PCR; TCRdb's copy has only in-frame clones and lacks some. The profile shows a few million clones, 90% to 97% of them singletons. Sequencing was carried out using naive CD4+ T cells sorted from blood. All receptors come from a man between 18 and 29 years old in good health. CDR3s include the opening cysteine and the closing phenylalanine or tryptophan. The D gene is left open where the match is weak. Where a row states a size, it is once, few, many or the class of an expanded clone; other rows omit it.

D gene,V gene,J gene,clone size,CDR3 DNA,CDR3 protein
TRBD2,TRBV7-3,TRBJ2-3,-,TGTGCCAGCAGCTCTAGCGGGGGGGCGGCAGATACGCAGTATTTT,CASSSSGGAADTQYF
-,TRBV18,TRBJ1-1,-,TGTGCCAGCTCACCAGGACGGAACACTGAAGCTTTCTTT,CASSPGRNTEAFF
-,TRBV30,TRBJ2-4,-,TGTGCCTGGAGTAAGGGGGGGGGCACCAAAAACATTCAGTACTTC,CAWSKGGGTKNIQYF
-,TRBV28,TRBJ1-2,-,TGTGCCAGCTATACTACAAAAAGCTATGGCTACACCTTC,CASYTTKSYGYTF
-,TRBV5-6,TRBJ2-6,once,TGTGCCAGCAGCTTGGTACGGGGGGCCAACGTCCTGACTTTC,CASSLVRGANVLTF
TRBD2,TRBV5-1,TRBJ2-5,-,TGCGCCAGCGCCTCTTTAGCGGGGCTAGAGACCCAGTACTTC,CASASLAGLETQYF
-,TRBV7-2,TRBJ2-7,once,TGTGCCAGCAGCTTCTCCGCGTCTAGTTCCTACGAGCAGTACTTC,CASSFSASSSYEQYF
-,TRBV5-4,TRBJ1-6,-,TGTGCCAGCAGCCTTGGAACGGGAAAGAATTCACCCCTCCACTTT,CASSLGTGKNSPLHF
TRBD1,TRBV27,TRBJ2-2,-,TGTGCCAGCAGTGTCGGGACAGGGGTCACCGGGGAGCTGTTTTTT,CASSVGTGVTGELFF
TRBD2,TRBV6-6,TRBJ2-5,-,TGTGCCAGCAGATTGAGCGGGAGCATGTACCAAGAGACCCAGTACTTC,CASRLSGSMYQETQYF
-,TRBV6-1,TRBJ2-7,-,TGTGCCAGCAGTGAAGCGCTTAGGTATGACGAGCAGTACTTC,CASSEALRYDEQYF
-,TRBV5-1,TRBJ2-3,-,TGCGCCAGCAGCTTGGAGGGTAGGGCAAGCACAGATACGCAGTATTTT,CASSLEGRASTDTQYF
TRBD2,TRBV5-1,TRBJ2-1,-,TGCGCCAGCAGCTTGGGACTAGCGGGGGGGCCCCCCACATACAATGAGCAGTTCTTC,CASSLGLAGGPPTYNEQFF
-,TRBV11-2,TRBJ2-3,-,TGTGCCAGCAGCTTACTCCAAGGAACAGATACGCAGTATTTT,CASSLLQGTDTQYF
TRBD2,TRBV7-7,TRBJ2-5,-,TGTGCTAGCAGCATCGGACTAGCGGGGGTTTTTAAGGAGACCCAGTACTTC,CASSIGLAGVFKETQYF
-,TRBV2,TRBJ1-5,-,TGTGCCAGCAGACTATACAGGGACTCGCCTCGGCCCCAGCATTTT,CASRLYRDSPRPQHF
-,TRBV1,TRBJ2-3,once,TGCACCAGCAGCCAAGCTCTTGGACTAGCGCTAACTCCGCAGTATTTT,CTSSQALGLALTPQYF
-,TRBV6-5,TRBJ1-1,-,TGTGCCAGCAGCCGGGGCGGGACGGCGAACACTGAAGCTTTCTTT,CASSRGGTANTEAFF
-,TRBV6-5,TRBJ2-3,once,TGTGCCAGCAGGGGGACTCAGCGAGGTTATACGCAGTATTTT,CASRGTQRGYTQYF
TRBD1,TRBV6-5,TRBJ1-2,-,TGTGCCAGCAGTTACAATCACAGGGGATATGATGGCTACACCTTC,CASSYNHRGYDGYTF
-,TRBV5-5,TRBJ2-7,-,TGTGCCAGCAGCCCAGGGGTAGCGCCCACCTACGAGCAGTACTTC,CASSPGVAPTYEQYF
-,TRBV7-9,TRBJ2-7,once,TGTGCCAGCAGCTTAGGCCCGGGGTCCTACGAGCAGTACTTC,CASSLGPGSYEQYF
TRBD2,TRBV30,TRBJ2-3,once,TGTGCCTGGAGTCTAGCGGGGACAGATACGCAGTATTTT,CAWSLAGTDTQYF
-,TRBV21-1,TRBJ2-3,-,TGTGCCAGCAGCAAAGTCGGGGAATTGAGGGACTGGCATTTT,CASSKVGELRDWHF
TRBD2,TRBV25-1,TRBJ2-1,few,TGTGCCAGCAGTAGACTAGCGGGAGCCGGCTACAATGAGCAGTTCTTC,CASSRLAGAGYNEQFF
TRBD1,TRBV6-5,TRBJ2-7,-,TGTGCCAGCAGTTACGGACAGGGGAGCTACGAGCAGTACTTC,CASSYGQGSYEQYF
-,TRBV29-1,TRBJ2-7,once,TGCAGCGTTGAAATCGGCCAGGTTATCCTCCACTACGAGCAGTACTTC,CSVEIGQVILHYEQYF
-,TRBV4-3,TRBJ1-3,-,TGCGCCAGCAGCCAAGTCGGGGGCATTTCTGGAAACACCATATATTTT,CASSQVGGISGNTIYF
TRBD2,TRBV2,TRBJ2-7,-,TGTGCCAGCGCCCCGAGGGGACTAGCGGGGATCTACGAGCAGTACTTC,CASAPRGLAGIYEQYF
-,TRBV6-5,TRBJ2-5,-,TGTGCCAGCTCGGGGGCGGGGCGGAGGGAGACCCAGTACTTC,CASSGAGRRETQYF
-,TRBV5-1,TRBJ1-5,-,TGCGCCAGCAGCTCGGACGGCAGGGTAGGTCAGCCCCAGCATTTT,CASSSDGRVGQPQHF
TRBD1,TRBV9,TRBJ2-7,once,TGTGCCAGCAGCCCTGGACAGGGCGGATTCTACGAGCAGTACTTC,CASSPGQGGFYEQYF
-,TRBV5-1,TRBJ1-1,-,TGCGCCAGCAGCCAAGCAACCCGGGGCACTGAAGCTTTCTTT,CASSQATRGTEAFF
TRBD2,TRBV15,TRBJ2-5,-,TGTGCCACCGGATCGGGACTAGCGGGGAAAAAGACCCAGTACTTC,CATGSGLAGKKTQYF
-,TRBV5-1,TRBJ2-4,-,TGCGCCAGCAGCCCGGGACATGGGTCCAAAAACATTCAGTACTTC,CASSPGHGSKNIQYF
-,TRBV2,TRBJ1-6,-,TGTGCCAGCAGTGTCAGTGGTGGGTCACCCCTCCACTTT,CASSVSGGSPLHF
TRBD1,TRBV28,TRBJ2-2,once,TGTGCCAGCAGGACAGGGGGCGCGAACACCGGGGAGCTGTTTTTT,CASRTGGANTGELFF
-,TRBV2,TRBJ1-6,few,TGTGCCGGAAGAGGATCCTATAATTCACCCCTCCACTTT,CAGRGSYNSPLHF
-,TRBV11-2,TRBJ2-7,-,TGTGCCAGCAGCTTAGAGGAGGGACCCTACGAGCAGTACTTC,CASSLEEGPYEQYF